This TCR beta chain was obtained from a study of beta chain features in type 1 diabetes. For the study at large: The patients were much like the healthy donors in age, gender and cell yields.

Expressed TCRB transcripts were sequenced after all isolated RNA was converted to cDNA. The assay was immunoSEQ multiplex PCR, and TCRdb's table has in-frame clones only and misses some. The sample carries roughly 120,000 clones, under 40% recorded once. CDR1 and CDR2 from the germline V gene are SGHTA and FQGTGA. The CDR3 has 14 amino acids. J gave up 4 bases and V 7 bases, and 9 bases lay outside the gene matches. The sequenced sample was stem cell memory CD4+ T cells from blood. The gene calls are TRBV7-3 and TRBJ1-1; 7 bases map to TRBD1. This receptor was obtained from a woman aged 18-29 years in good health. In DNA, the CDR3 is TGTGCCAGCAAGGTGAGGGCAGGGGGCACTGAAGCTTTCTTT. Protein sequence: CASKVRAGGTEAFF.